These 16 T cell receptor beta chains share one sample of origin, sequenced in a study of blood T cell repertoires in COVID-19. Some clones are missing from TCRdb's copy, which holds only in-frame ones; the method was immunoSEQ multiplex PCR. The data show over 150,000 clones, with about nine tenths seen just once and about 3.9% held by the top ten. The sequenced material came from peripheral blood. The receptor source for this set is an older woman who had recovered from COVID-19.

The rearrangement links TRBV29-1 to TRBJ1-2, with 7 bases lining up with TRBD1. The CDR3 sequence is 11 residues long. Germline V gives CDR1 SQVTM, CDR2 ANQGSEA. CDR3 sequence: CSTGTVDGYTF. CDR3 in DNA: TGCTCTACCGGGACAGTTGATGGCTACACCTTC.

CDR3 in DNA: TGTGCCAGCAGCGTGGGACAGAACTATGGCTACACCTTC. It yields the protein CASSVGQNYGYTF. The chain couples TRBV7-9 to TRBJ1-2, with 7 bases matching TRBD1. The CDR3 extends over 13 amino acids. Germline CDR1 and CDR2: SEHNR and FQNEAQ (reference sequence). The V gene end was trimmed by 5 bases and the J gene end by 2 bases; junction bases not matched to a gene: 2.

This sequence joins TRBV21-1 and TRBJ1-1; the table's D call of TRBD1 was not tested on the DNA. TRBV21-1 is termed a pseudogene. The CDR3 runs 18 residues. CDR3 nucleotide sequence: TGTGCCAGCAGCAAAGATGTCAGGGATATACCACAGAACACTGAAGCTTTCTTT. Its protein product is CASSKDVRDIPQNTEAFF.

In its sample, this clone was seen a few times. The chain links TRBV10-1 to TRBJ1-5; 9 bases fit TRBD1. This CDR3 comprises 16 residues. V was pared by 6 bases and J by 1 base, with 7 bases of the junction left unmatched. Germline V gene lookup returns CDR1 WNHNN and CDR2 SYGVQD (reference sequence). CDR3 in DNA: TGCGCCAGCAGCCGGGACAGGGATTTGAGCAATCAGCCCCAGCATTTT. Protein: CASSRDRDLSNQPQHF.

The chain uses TRBV6-1 and TRBJ1-3, with TRBD1 as a possible D gene (6 bases). Trimming cost V 3 bases and J 0 bases, with 15 bases left between them. The CDR3 consists of 17 residues. Germline V lookup: CDR1 MNHNS, CDR2 SASEGT. CDR3 protein: CASSDGPQGGSGNTIYF. The DNA for the CDR3 is TGTGCCAGCAGTGACGGCCCACAGGGTGGCTCTGGAAACACCATATATTTT.

This chain joins TRBV2 and TRBJ1-6; D is possibly TRBD1 (5 bases). CDR1 is SNHLY, CDR2 FYNNEI, per germline. V lost 2 bases, J lost 9 bases, and 8 bases lay in between. CDR3 length: 13 residues. CDR3 coding DNA: TGTGCCAGCAGTGAACAGGGCAGTTCACCCCTCCACTTT. Protein: CASSEQGSSPLHF.

CDR3 in DNA: TGTGCCAGCAGCTCGGGACAGCCTCAAGAGACCCAGTACTTC. Translation: CASSSGQPQETQYF. The J gene is TRBJ2-5, the V gene TRBV7-9, with 7 bases that match TRBD1. Per germline, CDR1 SEHNR and CDR2 FQNEAQ (reference sequence). CDR3 size: 14 residues. V lost 4 bases, J lost 2 bases, and 4 bases stayed unmatched.

Here the CDR3 DNA reads TGTGCCAGCAGCTTAGAGCCGACAAGCGGGGGGGCCAACGAGCAGTTCTTC. Encoded protein: CASSLEPTSGGANEQFF. This rearrangement joins TRBV11-3 to TRBJ2-1; TRBD2 matches 10 bases. Germline V gene lookup returns CDR1 SGHNT and CDR2 YENEEA. The junction had 12 bases not matched to a gene; V was cut back by 0 bases and J by 10 bases. This CDR3 is built from 17 residues. Supplemented by reference TRBV11-3 and TRBJ2-1, the full variable domain reads EAGVVQSPRYKIIEKKQPVAFWCNPISGHNTLYWYLQNLGQGPELLIRYENEEAVDDSQLPKDRFSAERLKGVDSTLKIQPAELGDSAVYLCASSLEPTSGGANEQFFGPGTRLTVL.

The chain recombines TRBV2 with TRBJ1-5; D is unresolved. The V end lost 9 bases, the J end lost 3 bases, and 12 bases lay between the germline ends. CDR3 length: 13 amino acids. CDR1 is SNHLY and CDR2 is FYNNEI in the germline V gene. CDR3 in amino acids: CASTYSSNQPQHF. CDR3 in DNA: TGTGCCAGTACGTACAGTTCCAATCAGCCCCAGCATTTT.

The rearrangement uses TRBV2 and TRBJ2-5; 7 bases fit TRBD1. This CDR3 has 14 residues. Per germline, CDR1 SNHLY and CDR2 FYNNEI. The V and J ends lost 6 bases and 2 bases, in that order; junction bases with no gene match: 6. CDR3 sequence reads: CASRGDRLQETQYF. DNA of the CDR3: TGTGCCAGCAGGGGGGACAGACTTCAAGAGACCCAGTACTTC.

This clone came up a few times. The chain employs TRBV19 and TRBJ2-2; tentative D call: TRBD2 (6 bases). V shed 3 bases and J shed 4 bases, with 9 bases lying between them. Germline values: CDR1 LNHDA, CDR2 SQIVND (reference sequence). The CDR3 runs 14 residues. CDR3 DNA: TGTGCCAGTAGTATGGGACTTTCCACCGGGGAGCTGTTTTTT. As protein: CASSMGLSTGELFF.

The J gene is TRBJ1-5, the V gene TRBV10-3; tentative D call: TRBD1 (5 bases). This CDR3 contains 14 residues. The germline V gene encodes CDR1 ENHRY and CDR2 SYGVKD. V gave up 0 bases and J gave up 2 bases, with 5 bases separating them. CDR3 nucleotide sequence: TGTGCCATCAGTGAGTCAGGGGGCAATCAGCCCCAGCATTTT. It codes for CAISESGGNQPQHF.

The V call is TRBV30, the J call TRBJ1-2; 9 bases map to TRBD1. Germline assignment: CDR1 GTSNPN and CDR2 SVGIG (reference sequence). V was pared by 5 bases and J by 6 bases, with 10 bases of the junction left unmatched. The CDR3 loop spans 14 amino acids. This CDR3 is CAWEAKQGAHGYTF. The CDR3, as DNA: TGTGCCTGGGAGGCAAAACAGGGGGCCCATGGCTACACCTTC.

The chain is built from TRBV6-5 and TRBJ2-3; TRBD2 aligns across 7 bases. Germline CDR1 MNHEY, CDR2 SVGAGI. The V gene end was trimmed by 10 bases and the J gene end by 2 bases; junction bases not matched to a gene: 9. This CDR3 has 14 residues. The CDR3 region is CATEGGGVTDTQYF. The CDR3 DNA reads TGTGCCACGGAGGGTGGGGGGGTCACAGATACGCAGTATTTT.

The chain couples TRBV5-1 to TRBJ2-6; 10 positions match TRBD1. Trimming at V came to 7 bases and at J to 4 bases, leaving 11 bases not matched to a gene. The length of the CDR3 is 17 residues. Germline CDR1 reads SGHRS; CDR2 reads YFSETQ. The CDR3 spells CASVPGQGRAGANVLTF. The CDR3 region has the DNA TGCGCCAGCGTCCCGGGACAGGGGCGGGCCGGGGCCAACGTCCTGACTTTC.

The chain joins TRBV2 to TRBJ2-7; tentative D call: TRBD2 (5 bases). Trimming left V 7 bases short and J 5 bases short, with 18 bases between. The CDR3 covers 14 residues. The germline gives CDR1 SNHLY, CDR2 FYNNEI. CDR3 protein: CASMSAGLPNEQYF. The CDR3 DNA is TGTGCCAGCATGTCGGCAGGACTCCCCAACGAGCAGTACTTC.